This TCR beta chain was found in a study of Ad26.COV2.S vaccination and SARS-CoV-2 variants. The table came from immunoSEQ multiplex PCR; TCRdb's copy has only in-frame clones and leaves some out. The sample includes roughly 140,000 clones, roughly 88% of them seen just once. V was clipped by 1 base and J by 6 bases, with 9 bases between them. CDR3 length equals 13 residues. Germline V CDR1 and CDR2: SEHNR, FQNEAQ (reference sequence). Notes on this clone: Antigen: not known.

Overall study results and limits: Analytic work on TCR breadth and depth might have understated the full extent of total T cell responses. Greater spike-specific TCR breadth was seen in vaccine recipients than in placebo recipients. Reported findings describe substantial breadth in spike-specific CD8+ and CD4+ T cell responses following vaccination. Similar non-spike TCR breadth was seen in vaccine and placebo recipients.

Material: peripheral blood, obtained after recovery from COVID-19. J is TRBJ1-2 and V is TRBV7-9; D not certain. The sequence derives from a human donor who had recovered from COVID-19. The CDR3 DNA sequence: TGTGCCAGCAGCTTAGGATATCAGGATGGCTACACCTTC. Its translation: CASSLGYQDGYTF.